These 10 T cell receptor beta chains were all obtained from the same sample, sequenced in a study of T cells in narcolepsy. Measured with immunoSEQ multiplex PCR; TCRdb has only the in-frame clones, and not every one. The sample lists around 28,000 clones; more than 70% were seen once. Material: CD45RA- memory CD4+ T cells from PBMCs. The origin of the receptors is a human donor with narcolepsy.

This clone was counted only a few times. The V and J genes are TRBV6-6 and TRBJ2-1; D might be TRBD2 (5 bases). Trimming removed 5 bases from V and 1 base from J, with 12 bases in between. Germline lookup yields CDR1 MNHNY and CDR2 SVGAGI (reference sequence). The CDR3 extends over 15 amino acids. The CDR3, as DNA: TGTGCCAGCAGTCCCCGGGGTGGATCCTACAATGAGCAGTTCTTC. Residues: CASSPRGGSYNEQFF.

The J gene is TRBJ2-1, the V gene TRBV30; no reliable D call. Germline V gene lookup returns CDR1 GTSNPN and CDR2 SVGIG (reference sequence). CDR3 length: 13 amino acids. Trimming took off 1 base at V and 6 bases at J, with 10 bases between the two ends. DNA of the CDR3: TGTGCCTGGAGTGGTCAGTTGCGCAATGAGCAGTTCTTC. Translated, it gives CAWSGQLRNEQFF.

This chain connects TRBV6-1 to TRBJ1-5, with unresolved D. The V end was cut by 2 bases, the J end by 2 bases, with 7 bases between. CDR1 and CDR2 from the germline V gene are MNHNS and SASEGT. The CDR3 consists of 14 residues. This chain's CDR3 is CASSETMGNQPQHF. CDR3 nucleotide sequence: TGTGCCAGCAGTGAAACGATGGGCAATCAGCCCCAGCATTTT.

The CDR3 region is CAWSAQGVDTF. Here the CDR3 DNA reads TGTGCCTGGAGTGCACAGGGGGTCGACACCTTC. This chain links TRBV30 with TRBJ1-2; 8 positions match TRBD1. CDR1 and CDR2 (germline): GTSNPN, SVGIG (reference sequence). Trimming cost V 1 base and J 12 bases; bases outside gene matches: 4. This CDR3 is built from 11 residues.

The rearrangement uses TRBV9 and TRBJ2-2; weak D call: TRBD1 (6 bases). V lost 0 bases and J lost 0, with 9 bases in between. The CDR3 has 16 residues. Germline CDR1 and CDR2: SGDLS and YYNGEE. CDR3 coding DNA: TGTGCCAGCAGCGTAGTGCCAGGGGCGAACACCGGGGAGCTGTTTTTT. It codes for CASSVVPGANTGELFF. The entire variable domain, with the rest obtained from reference TRBV9 and TRBJ2-2, is as follows: DSGVTQTPKHLITATGQRVTLRCSPRSGDLSVYWYQQSLDQGLQFLIQYYNGEERAKGNILERFSAQQFPDLHSELNLSSLELGDSALYFCASSVVPGANTGELFFGEGSRLTVL.

V is TRBV7-8 and J is TRBJ2-7; tentatively, D is TRBD1 (6 bases). From germline, CDR1 is SGHVS and CDR2 FQNEAQ. This CDR3 is 17 amino acids long. The V and J ends lost 4 bases and 0 bases respectively, with 19 bases between them. Here the CDR3 reads CASSSRWGPAGSYEQYF. CDR3 DNA: TGTGCCAGCAGCTCCCGGTGGGGGCCGGCGGGCTCCTACGAGCAGTACTTC.

The chain is built from TRBV2 and TRBJ1-1, with 7 bases identical to TRBD1. V trimming: 8 bases; J trimming: 0 bases; junction bases outside the gene matches: 3. Germline CDR1 is SNHLY and CDR2 is FYNNEI. The CDR3 contains 13 residues. CDR3 DNA: TGTGCCAGCGATGGACAGGTGAACACTGAAGCTTTCTTT. Amino acid sequence: CASDGQVNTEAFF.

This clone occurred once. The V gene is TRBV7-9, the J gene TRBJ2-7; D not resolved. Germline CDR1 reads SEHNR; CDR2 reads FQNEAQ (reference sequence). V was clipped by 1 base and J by 3 bases, with 7 bases between them. The CDR3 extends over 13 amino acids. CDR3 in DNA: TGTGCCAGCAGCTTAGGGGGATACTACGAGCAGTACTTC. Protein product: CASSLGGYYEQYF. The full variable domain, its missing parts supplied by reference TRBV7-9 and TRBJ2-7, is DTGVSQNPRHKITKRGQNVTFRCDPISEHNRLYWYRQTLGQGPEFLTYFQNEAQLEKSRLLSDRFSAERPKGSFSTLEIQRTEQGDSAMYLCASSLGGYYEQYFGPGTRLTVT.

V is TRBV5-1 and J is TRBJ1-1; TRBD1 might be the D (5 bases). Trimming removed 0 bases at V and 3 bases at J, with 12 bases between. The CDR3 consists of 15 residues. Germline CDR1 SGHRS, CDR2 YFSETQ. The CDR3 region is CASSLASRADTEAFF. CDR3 in DNA: TGCGCCAGCAGCTTGGCCTCCAGGGCGGACACTGAAGCTTTCTTT.

This chain joins TRBV30 and TRBJ2-5; no definite D call. The V gene lost 1 base and the J gene lost 3 bases, with 15 bases spanning the gap. The CDR3 has 15 amino acids. Per germline, CDR1 GTSNPN and CDR2 SVGIG (reference sequence). DNA of the CDR3: TGTGCCTGGAGTGACTCGGCACTAACGGAAGAGACCCAGTACTTC. It yields the protein CAWSDSALTEETQYF.